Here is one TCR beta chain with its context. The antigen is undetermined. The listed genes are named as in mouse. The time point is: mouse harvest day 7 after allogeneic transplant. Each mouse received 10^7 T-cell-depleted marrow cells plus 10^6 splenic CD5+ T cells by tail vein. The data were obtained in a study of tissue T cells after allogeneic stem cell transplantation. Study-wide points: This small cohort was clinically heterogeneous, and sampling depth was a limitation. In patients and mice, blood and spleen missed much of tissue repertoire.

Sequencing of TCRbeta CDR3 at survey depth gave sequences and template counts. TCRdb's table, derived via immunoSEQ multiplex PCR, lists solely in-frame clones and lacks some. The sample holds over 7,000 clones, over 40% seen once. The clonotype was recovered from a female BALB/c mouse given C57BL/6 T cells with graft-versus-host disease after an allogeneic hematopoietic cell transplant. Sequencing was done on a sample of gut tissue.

This CDR3 is CSSTKGDSGNTLYF. The CDR3 bases that were read are TGCTCCAGCACCAAAGGGGATTCTGGAAATACGCTCTAT. V is TRBV23 and J is TRBJ1-3; no check of the table's D call, TRBD1, against the DNA was made. The sequence runs out 1 residue before the end of the CDR3; the remainder is reconstructed from the germline J gene. The CDR3 is 14 residues long. Germline V gene data show CDR1 as KGHTA and CDR2 as FQNQQP. The full variable domain, rest sourced from reference TRBV23 and TRBJ1-3, is DAAVTQKPRYLIKMKGQEAEMKCIPEKGHTAVFWYQQKQSKELKFLIYFQNQQPLDQIDMVKERFSAVCPSSSLCSLGIRTCEAEDSALYLCSSTKGDSGNTLYFGEGSRLIVV.